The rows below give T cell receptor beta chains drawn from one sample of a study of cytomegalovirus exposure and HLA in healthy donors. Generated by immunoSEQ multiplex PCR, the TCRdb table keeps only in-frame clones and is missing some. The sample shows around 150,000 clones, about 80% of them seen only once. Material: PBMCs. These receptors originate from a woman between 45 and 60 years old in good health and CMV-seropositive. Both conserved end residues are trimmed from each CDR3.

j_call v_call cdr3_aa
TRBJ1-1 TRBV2 ASSYRGLGTEAF
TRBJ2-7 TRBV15 ATSRDLQQGGVEQY
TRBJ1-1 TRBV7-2 ASSPLVPVEAF
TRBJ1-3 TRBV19 ASSITGAFSGNTIY
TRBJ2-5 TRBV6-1 ASSELGWSGGGQETQY
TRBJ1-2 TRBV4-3 ASSRGQGDFNYGYT
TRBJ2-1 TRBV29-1 SVEGRGSDERF
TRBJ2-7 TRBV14 ASSQGGIINEQY
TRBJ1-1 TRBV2 ASAGIADTEAF
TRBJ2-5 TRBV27 ASSHHRGETQY
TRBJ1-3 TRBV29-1 SAGGRNTIY
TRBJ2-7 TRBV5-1 ASSLGDRDQIEQY
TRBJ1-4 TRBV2 ASRTGLEEKLF
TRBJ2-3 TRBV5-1 ASSYSGGAGDTQY
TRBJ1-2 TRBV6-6 ASSSVGGQGYT
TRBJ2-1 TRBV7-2 ASSYNQGYNEQF
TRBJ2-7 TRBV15 ATSRDQGTYEQY
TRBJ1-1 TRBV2 ASSAERTEAF
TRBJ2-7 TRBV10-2 ASSELQGAAEQY
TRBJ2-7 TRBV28 ASSKPVYSYEQY
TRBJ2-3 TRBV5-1 ASSFGLAAPDTQY
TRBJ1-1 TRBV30 AWDGQGRFTEAF
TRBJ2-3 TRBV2 ATQGQTSTDTQY
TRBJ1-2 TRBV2 ASREIRDYT
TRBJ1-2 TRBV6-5 ASRPDRGANYGYT
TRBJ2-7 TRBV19 ASSAEPGLAGGEQY
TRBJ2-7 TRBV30 AWSVRGAYEQY
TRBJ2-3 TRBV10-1 ASSESRTFSTDTQY
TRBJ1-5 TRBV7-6 ASSPGRGQPQH
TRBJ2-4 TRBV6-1 ASSEGTGRNIQY
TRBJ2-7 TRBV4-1 ASSPVPLYEQY
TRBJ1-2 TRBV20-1 SLQGDYGYT
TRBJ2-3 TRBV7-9 ASSSQSMLPLGQY
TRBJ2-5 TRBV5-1 ASSSTGGAQTQY
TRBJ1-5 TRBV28 ASSRPGQGLDSNQPQH
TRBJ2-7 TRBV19 ASSIQTGAYEQY
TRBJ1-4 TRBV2 ASSERGSNEKLF
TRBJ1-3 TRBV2 ASRQDRGPGNTIY
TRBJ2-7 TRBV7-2 ASSFVSGDGYEQY
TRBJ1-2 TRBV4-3 ASSQLGADGYT
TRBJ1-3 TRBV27 ASSSSTGAGDTIY
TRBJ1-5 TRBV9 ASRPTGRSNQPQH
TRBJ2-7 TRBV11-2 ASSGAAGGYEQY
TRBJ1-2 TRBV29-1 SVEQGDYT
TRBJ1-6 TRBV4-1 ASSQRPGGTNSPLH
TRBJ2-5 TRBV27 ASSFGGGALETQY
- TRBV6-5 ASSYSLDRRYEQY
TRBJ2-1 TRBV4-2 ASSQVDYNEQF
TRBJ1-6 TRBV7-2 ASSAGIGQGVTLH
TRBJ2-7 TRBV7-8 ASSSGSGTGDSYEQY
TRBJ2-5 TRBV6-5 ASSYASTKQETQY
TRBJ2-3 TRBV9 ASSVSTSSTDTQY
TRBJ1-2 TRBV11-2 ASSDLTGPKRTYGYT
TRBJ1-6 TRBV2 ARQDTSNSPLH
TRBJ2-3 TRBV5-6 ASSLGTTTDTQY
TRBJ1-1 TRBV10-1 ASRDREDTEAF
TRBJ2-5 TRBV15 ATSRARETQY
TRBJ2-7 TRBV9 ASRATGTSGRMYEQY
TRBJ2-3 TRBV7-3 ASSPRASDGTQY